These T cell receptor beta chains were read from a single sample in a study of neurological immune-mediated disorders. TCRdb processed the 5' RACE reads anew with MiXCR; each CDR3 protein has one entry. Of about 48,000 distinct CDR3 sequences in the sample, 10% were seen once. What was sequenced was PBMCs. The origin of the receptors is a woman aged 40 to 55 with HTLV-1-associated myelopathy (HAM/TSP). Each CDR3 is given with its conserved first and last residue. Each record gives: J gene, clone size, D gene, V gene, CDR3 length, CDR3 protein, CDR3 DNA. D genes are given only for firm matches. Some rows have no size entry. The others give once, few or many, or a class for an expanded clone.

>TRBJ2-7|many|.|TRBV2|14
CASSEVLGGNEQYF
TGTGCCAGCAGTGAAGTATTAGGTGGGAACGAGCAGTACTTC
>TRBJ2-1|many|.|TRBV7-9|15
CASSPRDLNYNEQFF
TGTGCCAGCAGCCCCAGGGACCTAAATTACAATGAGCAGTTCTTC
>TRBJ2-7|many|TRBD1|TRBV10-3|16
CAIRVMSHKQGYEQYF
TGTGCCATCAGAGTTATGTCCCACAAACAGGGGTACGAGCAGTACTTC
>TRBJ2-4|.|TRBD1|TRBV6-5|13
CASSKGFTGQSFF
TGTGCCAGCAGTAAGGGATTTACGGGACAGTCATTTTTC
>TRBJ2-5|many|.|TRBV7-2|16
CASSLERQSPLLTQYF
TGTGCCAGCAGCTTAGAACGACAGAGCCCACTTTTGACCCAGTACTTC
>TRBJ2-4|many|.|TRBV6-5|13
CASSSGSKNIQYF
TGTGCCAGCAGTTCCGGGTCCAAAAACATTCAGTACTTC
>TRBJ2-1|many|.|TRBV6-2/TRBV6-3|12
CASRTRTNEQFF
TGTGCCAGCAGAACCCGGACGAATGAGCAGTTCTTC
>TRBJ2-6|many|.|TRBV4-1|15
CASSWGQSGANVLTF
TGCGCCAGCAGCTGGGGGCAGTCTGGGGCCAACGTCCTGACTTTC
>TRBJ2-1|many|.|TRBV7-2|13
CASSLDPLTEQFF
TGTGCCAGCAGCTTGGACCCCCTCACTGAGCAGTTCTTC
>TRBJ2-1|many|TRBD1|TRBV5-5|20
CASRNPRRTGAPSSYNEQFF
TGTGCCAGCAGGAACCCACGGCGAACAGGGGCCCCAAGCTCCTACAATGAGCAGTTCTTC
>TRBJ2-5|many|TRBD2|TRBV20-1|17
CSASRSGLAGGRETQYF
TGCAGTGCTAGTCGCTCGGGACTAGCGGGGGGACGGGAGACCCAGTACTTC
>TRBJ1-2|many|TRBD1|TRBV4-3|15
CASSLEQGANYGYTF
TGCGCCAGCAGCCTAGAGCAGGGGGCTAACTATGGCTACACCTTC
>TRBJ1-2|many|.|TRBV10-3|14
CAISDRWQVAGYTF
TGTGCCATCAGTGATAGATGGCAAGTAGCTGGCTACACCTTC
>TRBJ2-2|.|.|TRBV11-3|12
CASSTRTGELFF
TGTGCCAGCAGCACCCGAACCGGGGAGCTGTTTTTT
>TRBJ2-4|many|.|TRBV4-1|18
CASSPKSGAVLAKNIQYF
TGCGCCAGCAGCCCTAAATCCGGGGCCGTTCTTGCCAAAAACATTCAGTACTTC
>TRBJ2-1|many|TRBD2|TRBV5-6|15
CASSPRRGPGGEQFF
TGTGCCAGCAGCCCGCGACGTGGGCCCGGGGGGGAGCAGTTCTTC
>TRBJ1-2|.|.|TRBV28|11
CASSLTDGYTF
TGTGCCAGCAGTTTGACAGATGGCTACACCTTC
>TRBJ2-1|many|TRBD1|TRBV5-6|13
CASSRDRGNEQFF
TGTGCCAGCAGCCGGGACAGGGGCAATGAGCAGTTCTTC
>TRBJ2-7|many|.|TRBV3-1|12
CASSRAGGEQYF
TGTGCCAGCAGCCGAGCCGGTGGGGAGCAGTACTTC
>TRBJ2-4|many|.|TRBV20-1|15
CSARDTGGAKNIQYF
TGCAGTGCTAGAGATACCGGGGGAGCCAAAAACATTCAGTACTTC
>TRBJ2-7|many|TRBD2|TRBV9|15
CASSVGPSGESEQYF
TGTGCCAGCAGCGTAGGGCCTAGCGGGGAATCCGAGCAGTACTTC
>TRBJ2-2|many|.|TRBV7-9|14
CASSLSGNTGELFF
TGTGCCAGCAGCTTGAGCGGGAACACCGGGGAGCTGTTTTTT
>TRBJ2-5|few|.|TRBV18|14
CASSPPSSKGTQYF
TGTGCCAGCTCACCACCGTCCTCAAAAGGGACCCAGTACTTC
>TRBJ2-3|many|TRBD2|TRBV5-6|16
CASSVGWRGGQDTQYF
TGTGCCAGCAGCGTCGGATGGCGGGGGGGCCAGGATACGCAGTATTTT
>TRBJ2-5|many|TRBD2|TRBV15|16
CATSLPSGGTLQTQYF
TGTGCCACCAGCCTCCCTAGCGGGGGGACTCTCCAGACCCAGTACTTC
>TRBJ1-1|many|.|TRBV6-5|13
CASSRTVHTEAFF
TGTGCCAGCAGCCGGACAGTGCACACTGAAGCTTTCTTT
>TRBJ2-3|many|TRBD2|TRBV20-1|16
CSAKGLAGVPTDTQYF
TGCAGTGCTAAGGGACTAGCGGGGGTTCCCACAGATACGCAGTATTTT
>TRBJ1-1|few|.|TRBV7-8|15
CASSLAGVMNTEAFF
TGTGCCAGCAGCTTAGCGGGGGTAATGAACACTGAAGCTTTCTTT
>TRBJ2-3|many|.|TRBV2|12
CASSGVTDTQYF
TGTGCCAGCAGTGGGGTCACAGATACGCAGTATTTT
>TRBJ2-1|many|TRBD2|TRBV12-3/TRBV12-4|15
CASSLVAGGGNEQFF
TGTGCCAGCAGTTTAGTAGCGGGGGGCGGGAATGAGCAGTTCTTC
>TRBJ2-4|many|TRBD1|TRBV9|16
CASSVAPGQPRNIQYF
TGTGCCAGCAGCGTAGCTCCGGGACAGCCCCGAAACATTCAGTACTTC
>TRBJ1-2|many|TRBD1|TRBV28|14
CASSLGTAHYGYTF
TGTGCCAGCAGTCTCGGGACAGCCCACTATGGCTACACCTTC
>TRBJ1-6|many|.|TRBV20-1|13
CSAIGGGGSPLHF
TGCAGTGCTATAGGGGGGGGGGGTTCACCCCTCCACTTT
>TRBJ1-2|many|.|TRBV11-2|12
CASSFTSGGYTF
TGTGCCAGCAGCTTTACGTCGGGCGGCTACACCTTC
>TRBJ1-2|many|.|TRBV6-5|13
CASSRVAGDGYTF
TGTGCCAGCAGCCGCGTGGCAGGGGATGGCTACACCTTC
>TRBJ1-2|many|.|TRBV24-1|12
CATSDRSYGYTF
TGTGCCACCAGCGACAGGAGCTATGGCTACACCTTC
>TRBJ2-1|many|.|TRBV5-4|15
CASSSGTRVDNEQFF
TGTGCCAGCAGCTCCGGTACGAGGGTCGACAATGAGCAGTTCTTC